The 14 T cell receptor beta chains below come from one sample, sequenced in a study of CD8 T cells in Susac syndrome (dated by TCRdb to the late 2010s). Library method: the immunoSEQ multiplex PCR assay. RNA was extracted using the RNeasy kit, and roughly 0.5 to 1 ug of the RNA was reverse transcribed with random hexamers. TCRdb reanalyzed the raw reads on its own, using fastp at Q25 for trimming and MiXCR for clone calling, and kept in-frame beta chains. Rows merge per CDR3 protein into single entries with the most common DNA and genes. The sample table shows fewer than 300,000 distinct CDR3 sequences, and around 83% are seen once. Approximately 0.11% of the sample belongs to the ten largest clones. The sequencing input was CD8+ T cells from PBMCs. These TCRs come from a human donor with multiple sclerosis.

This clonotype has just a few counts. The chain uses TRBV11-1 and TRBJ2-7; the D is unclear. Trimming shortened V by 3 bases and J by 9 bases, and 9 bases separated the two germline ends. The length of the CDR3 is 11 residues. Germline V CDR1 and CDR2: SGHAT, FQDESV (reference sequence). CDR3 protein: CASSFSQGQYF. CDR3 coding DNA: TGTGCCAGCAGCTTCAGTCAAGGGCAGTACTTC.

This chain uses TRBV2 with TRBJ1-1, with D tentatively TRBD1 (5 bases). The CDR3 is 13 amino acids. V lost 8 bases and J 0 bases, leaving 10 bases between the germline ends. Germline lookup yields CDR1 SNHLY and CDR2 FYNNEI. CDR3 DNA: TGTGCCAGCCCGGGGGGGGTGAACACTGAAGCTTTCTTT. Its translation: CASPGGVNTEAFF.

The chain has TRBV4-1 and TRBJ2-7; 10 nucleotides match TRBD1. Germline V gene data show CDR1 as MGHRA and CDR2 as YSYEKL. The CDR3 runs 16 residues. With 0 bases clipped from V and 2 bases from J, the junction kept 4 bases outside the gene matches. CDR3 protein: CASSQDLGTGAYEQYF. CDR3 nucleotides: TGCGCCAGCAGCCAAGATCTTGGGACAGGGGCCTACGAGCAGTACTTC.

This clonotype was seen a few times. The J gene is TRBJ1-1, the V gene TRBV4-1; no clear D. V lost 1 base and J lost 6, with 9 bases in between. The CDR3 has 13 amino acids. Germline CDR1 and CDR2: MGHRA and YSYEKL. The CDR3: CASSQVGYAEAFF. The CDR3 DNA is TGCGCCAGCAGCCAAGTAGGGTACGCTGAAGCTTTCTTT.

This clonotype turned up a few times. The genes are TRBV7-2 and TRBJ2-5; TRBD2 aligns across 7 bases. J lost 1 base, V lost 3 bases, and 5 bases had no gene match. Germline V gives CDR1 SGHTA, CDR2 FQGNSA. The CDR3 totals 15 residues. The CDR3 DNA is TGTGCCAGCAGCTTCGTCGGGAGGAGCCAAGAGACCCAGTACTTC. Encoded protein: CASSFVGRSQETQYF. The full variable domain, with the rest looked up from reference TRBV7-2 and TRBJ2-5, is GAGVSQSPSNKVTEKGKDVELRCDPISGHTALYWYRQSLGQGLEFLIYFQGNSAPDKSGLPSDRFSAERTGGSVSTLTIQRTQQEDSAVYLCASSFVGRSQETQYFGPGTRLLVL.

This clonotype has just a few counts. This rearrangement joins TRBV7-9 to TRBJ2-2; D unclear. With 2 bases removed from V and 6 bases from J, the gap between germline ends came to 4 bases. Germline loops: CDR1 SEHNR, CDR2 FQNEAQ (reference sequence). The CDR3 is made up of 12 amino acids. The CDR3 DNA follows: TGTGCCAGCAGCTTAAGGTCCGGGGAGCTGTTTTTT. Protein: CASSLRSGELFF.

The V call is TRBV27, the J call TRBJ1-1; D gene ambiguous. V lost 7 bases and J 2 bases, leaving 14 bases between the germline ends. There are 14 residues in the CDR3. CDR1 is MNHEY, CDR2 SMNVEV, per germline (reference sequence). The CDR3 loop reads CASTVGGLNTEAFF. CDR3 nucleotides: TGTGCCAGCACAGTCGGCGGCCTTAACACTGAAGCTTTCTTT.

The gene calls are TRBV14 and TRBJ2-1; D might be TRBD2 (6 bases). Per germline, CDR1 SGHDN and CDR2 FVKESK. The CDR3 sequence is 12 residues long. Trimming took off 4 bases at V and 10 bases at J, with 11 bases between the two ends. CDR3 region: CASSPSAGEQFF. The CDR3 DNA follows: TGTGCCAGCAGCCCCAGTGCGGGAGAGCAGTTCTTC.

This clonotype was counted once. V and J are TRBV11-2 and TRBJ1-6, with D perhaps matching TRBD1 (5 bases). V dropped 1 base and J dropped 10 bases, with 14 bases sitting between them. This CDR3 spans 15 amino acids. Germline assignment: CDR1 SGHAT and CDR2 FQNNGV. The CDR3, as DNA: TGTGCCAGCAGCTTAGTACGCGGGGCTAGCTCACCCCTCCACTTT. This codes for CASSLVRGASSPLHF.

This chain connects TRBV11-1 to TRBJ2-5; TRBD1 might be the D (6 bases). The CDR3 is made up of 20 amino acids. V was shortened by 5 bases and J by 4 bases, with 32 bases between the two germline ends. Germline V gives CDR1 SGHAT, CDR2 FQDESV (reference sequence). The CDR3 region is CASSLPLILPNRIRGETQYF. In DNA, the CDR3 is TGTGCCAGCAGCCTACCGCTTATTCTGCCAAACCGGATCAGGGGAGAGACCCAGTACTTC.

V is TRBV4-1 and J is TRBJ1-2; the D gene is possibly TRBD1 (5 bases). V was pared by 1 base and J by 6 bases, with 24 bases between. The CDR3 contains 18 residues. CDR1 and CDR2 (germline): MGHRA, YSYEKL. The CDR3 DNA is TGCGCCAGCAGCCAAGTTCGAGGAGTCAGCTTCGACAGTGATGGCTACACCTTC. Its translation is CASSQVRGVSFDSDGYTF.

This rearrangement joins TRBV15 to TRBJ2-3; D gene uncertain. The ends were cut back, 1 base at V and 2 bases at J, with 10 bases in the middle. Germline V gene sequence: CDR1 LNHNV, CDR2 YYDKDF (reference sequence). The CDR3 length is 15 residues. The CDR3 nucleotides are TGTGCCACCAGCAGAGTTCCCCTCGTCACAGATACGCAGTATTTT. It yields the protein CATSRVPLVTDTQYF.

The chain has TRBV14 and TRBJ1-3; 9 positions agree with TRBD1. The CDR3 is 16 residues long. Germline lookup yields CDR1 SGHDN and CDR2 FVKESK. V trimming: 1 base; J trimming: 2 bases; junction bases outside the gene matches: 3. CDR3 sequence: CASSQANRGPGNTIYF. The DNA for the CDR3 is TGTGCCAGCAGCCAAGCAAACAGGGGGCCTGGAAACACCATATATTTT.

The V and J genes are TRBV2 and TRBJ2-7; D possibly matches TRBD1 or TRBD2 (6 bases each). This CDR3 region has 13 residues. The germline V gene encodes CDR1 SNHLY and CDR2 FYNNEI. V was pared by 10 bases and J by 7 bases, with 20 bases between. CDR3 DNA sequence: TGTGCCACAACAGGAGGGGGGTTGAGAGAGCAGTACTTC. Translated, it gives CATTGGGLREQYF.